This entry describes one T cell receptor (beta chain). TCRdb re-analysed the RACE reads in MiXCR, keeping a single row per CDR3 protein. The profile shows roughly 120,000 distinct CDR3 sequences, 12% of them singletons. This sample is drawn from a study of human T cells and chemical hapten exposure. V lost 5 bases and J lost 5; bases outside the gene matches: 9. The germline V gene has CDR1 MNHNS and CDR2 SASEGT. The CDR3 covers 15 residues. Time point indicated: patch test 1, 2 weeks after DPC sensitization. Noted treatment: therapeutic diphenylcyclopropenone sensitization with weekly scalp DPC. The TCR sequence derives from a woman aged 45-59 years with alopecia areata. Some clones in this sample may be carry-over from other donors' samples. This chain links TRBV6-1 with TRBJ2-3; 8 nucleotides agree with TRBD1. The source material was whole blood, sampled in connection with sensitization to the hapten diphenylcyclopropenone (DPC). CDR3 residues: CASSSRTGFKDTQYF. The CDR3 DNA reads as TGTGCCAGCAGTTCTCGGACAGGGTTCAAAGATACGCAGTATTTT.